This T cell receptor (beta chain) is from a study of neoadjuvant anti-PD-1 for oral cavity cancer. Findings and caveats of the study: With a few patients per group, TCR findings need larger cohorts.

Most PBMC samples had 450 to 500 ng input DNA in six replicates. Here immunoSEQ multiplex PCR was the method, and the copy in TCRdb shows in-frame clones only, minus some. The repertoire holds approximately 13,000 clones, with about 76% as singletons. This CDR3 contains 18 residues. Time point described: after neoadjuvant nivolumab, at surgical resection. PBMCs were not maintained or expanded in culture before analysis. This clone occurred a few times. Its specificity is unknown. The V call is TRBV21-1, the J call TRBJ1-1. TRBV21-1 is classified as a pseudogene. The clonotype originates from a person aged 35-79 years with oral cavity squamous cell carcinoma. The material was PBMCs, obtained after nivolumab (anti-PD-1) treatment. The CDR3, as DNA: TGTGCCAGCAGTTTAAAGGAGGGCGGGGGGCACATGAACACTGAAGCTTTCTTT. Translation: CASSLKEGGGHMNTEAFF.